Listed below are T cell receptor beta chains from one sample, sequenced in a study of T cell responses to AZD1222 COVID-19 vaccine. Produced via immunoSEQ multiplex PCR; TCRdb's table is partial and in-frame only. The sample records approximately 110,000 clones, roughly 90% being singletons. The sequenced sample was peripheral blood, obtained on day 0 of AZD1222 vaccination. The receptors originated from an adult in good health. The CDR3 runs from the conserved cysteine through the conserved F or W. D genes are given only for firm matches. Some rows mark clone size as missing; the rest say once, few, many or name a class of expanded clone.

j_gene | d_gene | v_gene | abundance | CDR3aa | CDR3nt
TRBJ1-3 | TRBD1 | TRBV30 | . | CAWSQSGGGTIYF | TGTGCCTGGAGTCAGTCAGGGGGCGGAACCATATATTTT
TRBJ2-1 | TRBD1 | TRBV7-2 | . | CASSLRTGAREQFF | TGTGCCAGCAGCTTACGAACAGGGGCGAGGGAGCAGTTCTTC
TRBJ2-1 | . | TRBV4-2 | . | CASRQDPYNEQFF | TGTGCCAGCAGACAGGACCCCTACAATGAGCAGTTCTTC
TRBJ2-5 | TRBD1 | TRBV6-2/TRBV6-3 | . | CASSSTGLETQYF | TGTGCCAGCAGTTCGACAGGGTTAGAGACCCAGTACTTC
TRBJ1-5 | . | TRBV28 | . | CASSLTVGHEPQHF | TGTGCCAGCAGTTTAACCGTTGGGCACGAGCCCCAGCATTTT
TRBJ2-3 | . | TRBV20-1 | . | CSADNEGTQYF | TGCAGTGCGGATAACGAGGGTACGCAGTATTTT
TRBJ2-5 | . | TRBV11-3 | . | CASSLQGQIQETQYF | TGTGCCAGCAGCTTACAAGGACAGATCCAAGAGACCCAGTACTTC
TRBJ2-3 | TRBD2 | TRBV19 | . | CASSIVAGAADTQYF | TGTGCCAGTAGTATAGTAGCGGGAGCAGCAGATACGCAGTATTTT
TRBJ1-2 | . | TRBV30 | . | CAWSGTGSYGYTF | TGTGCCTGGAGTGGAACAGGGAGCTATGGCTACACCTTC
TRBJ2-6 | . | TRBV6-5 | . | CASLWGLGANVLTF | TGTGCCAGCCTTTGGGGGCTCGGGGCCAACGTCCTGACTTTC
TRBJ1-1 | TRBD1 | TRBV4-2 | . | CASSPGQGGNTEAFF | TGTGCCAGCAGCCCCGGACAGGGGGGGAACACTGAAGCTTTCTTT
TRBJ1-3 | . | TRBV5-1 | . | CASSLALSGNTIYF | TGCGCCAGCAGCTTGGCGCTCTCTGGAAACACCATATATTTT
TRBJ1-4 | . | TRBV9 | . | CASSVDAGPGEKLFF | TGTGCCAGCAGCGTAGACGCAGGGCCCGGGGAAAAACTGTTTTTT
TRBJ1-2 | . | TRBV10-3 | . | CAISESRGSSNYGYTF | TGTGCCATCAGTGAGTCCCGCGGGAGTTCTAACTATGGCTACACCTTC
TRBJ1-5 | TRBD1 | TRBV27 | . | CASSLLGQGYQPQHF | TGTGCCAGCAGTTTATTGGGACAGGGCTATCAGCCCCAGCATTTT
TRBJ2-1 | . | TRBV19 | once | CASSIEVSYNEQFF | TGTGCCAGTAGTATAGAGGTCAGCTACAATGAGCAGTTCTTC
TRBJ2-3 | TRBD1 | TRBV19 | . | CASRQGIGDTQYF | TGTGCCAGTCGACAGGGGATTGGAGATACGCAGTATTTT
TRBJ2-3 | TRBD2 | TRBV4-1 | . | CASSQDSGGERDTQYF | TGCGCCAGCAGCCAAGATTCGGGAGGCGAGAGAGATACGCAGTATTTT
TRBJ2-7 | . | TRBV11-3 | . | CASSLARDYEQYF | TGTGCCAGCAGCTTAGCCAGAGATTACGAGCAGTACTTC
TRBJ2-4 | . | TRBV30 | . | CAWTDLNIQYF | TGTGCCTGGACGGACCTAAACATTCAGTACTTC
TRBJ1-1 | . | TRBV29-1 | . | CSVAVNLGPTEAFF | TGCAGCGTTGCGGTAAATCTGGGGCCTACTGAAGCTTTCTTT
TRBJ1-1 | . | TRBV27 | . | CASSLLKRNTEAFF | TGTGCCAGCAGTCTGCTCAAGAGGAACACTGAAGCTTTCTTT
TRBJ1-5 | . | TRBV2 | . | CAGNEGGSNQPQHF | TGTGCCGGTAACGAGGGGGGTTCCAATCAGCCCCAGCATTTT
TRBJ2-1 | TRBD2 | TRBV6-6 | . | CASSARSAGGLNEQFF | TGTGCCAGCAGCGCCAGAAGCGCGGGGGGGCTCAATGAGCAGTTCTTC
TRBJ2-1 | . | TRBV24-1 | . | CATEGQAYNEQFF | TGTGCCACCGAAGGTCAGGCCTACAATGAGCAGTTCTTC
TRBJ1-2 | . | TRBV7-8 | . | CASSLQAGPVYGYTF | TGTGCCAGCAGCTTACAGGCAGGACCGGTCTATGGCTACACCTTC
TRBJ2-1 | TRBD2 | TRBV18 | . | CASLPLAGGYNEQFF | TGTGCCAGCCTGCCTCTAGCGGGAGGCTACAATGAGCAGTTCTTC
TRBJ1-6 | . | TRBV5-4 | . | CASSLAATGSPLHF | TGTGCCAGCAGCTTGGCGGCCACGGGATCACCCCTCCACTTT
TRBJ2-1 | . | TRBV6-5 | . | CASSQTRNNEQFF | TGTGCCAGCAGCCAGACCAGGAACAATGAGCAGTTCTTC
TRBJ1-1 | . | TRBV29-1 | . | CSVGAQVGTEAFF | TGCAGCGTTGGGGCACAGGTAGGCACTGAAGCTTTCTTT
TRBJ2-3 | TRBD1 | TRBV28 | once | CASSSLTGGFGTDTQYF | TGTGCCAGCAGTTCCTTGACAGGGGGTTTTGGCACAGATACGCAGTATTTT
TRBJ1-5 | TRBD1 | TRBV6-2/TRBV6-3 | . | CASSYGQVFQPQHF | TGTGCCAGCAGTTACGGACAGGTCTTTCAGCCCCAGCATTTT
TRBJ2-3 | TRBD2 | TRBV4-2 | . | CASSQATSGRARGDTQYF | TGTGCCAGCAGCCAAGCAACTAGCGGGAGGGCTAGGGGAGATACGCAGTATTTT
TRBJ2-3 | . | TRBV24-1 | . | CATSDFRGGDTQYF | TGTGCCACCAGTGATTTTAGAGGGGGGGATACGCAGTATTTT
TRBJ2-7 | TRBD1 | TRBV30 | once | CAWSQGDLGVYYEQYF | TGTGCCTGGAGCCAGGGGGACCTTGGGGTCTACTACGAGCAGTACTTC
TRBJ1-1 | . | TRBV6-1 | . | CASSELGVTEAFF | TGTGCCAGCAGTGAATTAGGGGTCACTGAAGCTTTCTTT
TRBJ1-2 | TRBD1 | TRBV14 | . | CASSQSSGTGLHGYTF | TGTGCCAGCAGCCAATCTTCCGGGACAGGGTTGCATGGCTACACCTTC
TRBJ1-5 | . | TRBV7-2 | few | CASSERDSNQPQHF | TGTGCCAGCAGCGAAAGGGATAGCAATCAGCCCCAGCATTTT
TRBJ2-1 | . | TRBV4-2 | . | CASSHSERFNEQFF | TGTGCCAGCAGCCACAGTGAGCGGTTCAATGAGCAGTTCTTC
TRBJ1-6 | TRBD1 | TRBV18 | once | CASSPAGGQQNSPLHF | TGTGCCAGCTCACCGGCAGGGGGACAGCAGAATTCACCCCTCCACTTT
TRBJ2-4 | . | TRBV7-9 | few | CASSSRASVGNIQYF | TGTGCCAGCAGTTCGAGGGCCTCTGTGGGTAACATTCAGTACTTC
TRBJ1-5 | TRBD1 | TRBV18 | . | CASSPQRAGGSNQPQHF | TGTGCCAGCTCACCGCAAAGGGCAGGGGGTAGCAATCAGCCCCAGCATTTT
TRBJ1-1 | . | TRBV7-2 | . | CASSLLAWAEAFF | TGTGCCAGCAGCTTATTGGCCTGGGCTGAAGCTTTCTTT
TRBJ1-6 | . | TRBV11-2 | . | CASSLEGSVISSYNSPLHF | TGTGCCAGCAGCTTAGAAGGGAGCGTAATAAGCTCCTATAATTCACCCCTCCACTTT
TRBJ1-2 | . | TRBV9 | . | CASYDRIYGYTF | TGTGCCAGCTACGACAGGATCTATGGCTACACCTTC
TRBJ2-7 | . | TRBV5-6 | . | CASSLTGFQNEQYF | TGTGCCAGCAGCCTAACAGGGTTCCAAAACGAGCAGTACTTC
TRBJ1-1 | . | TRBV7-9 | . | CASSSDTEAFF | TGTGCCAGCAGTTCCGACACTGAAGCTTTCTTT
TRBJ2-7 | TRBD1 | TRBV7-3 | . | CASSPRTGFGYEQYF | TGTGCCAGCAGCCCCCGGACAGGGTTTGGGTACGAGCAGTACTTC
TRBJ1-1 | TRBD1 | TRBV7-2 | . | CASSFQGVDTEAFF | TGTGCCAGCAGCTTTCAGGGGGTCGACACTGAAGCTTTCTTT
TRBJ1-4 | TRBD1 | TRBV6-5 | . | CASSSGGTNEKLFF | TGTGCCAGCAGTTCAGGGGGAACTAATGAAAAACTGTTTTTT
TRBJ1-1 | TRBD1 | TRBV18 | . | CASSPLQGGTEAFF | TGTGCCAGCTCACCCTTACAGGGGGGCACTGAAGCTTTCTTT
TRBJ2-7 | . | TRBV23-1 | . | CASSQSTRGATYEQYF | TGCGCCAGCAGTCAATCGACCAGGGGGGCGACCTACGAGCAGTACTTC
TRBJ1-1 | . | TRBV25-1 | . | CASSPGGRLNTEAFF | TGTGCCAGCAGCCCCGGTGGCAGGTTGAACACTGAAGCTTTCTTT
TRBJ2-5 | . | TRBV7-2 | . | CASSLANLGETQYF | TGTGCCAGCAGCTTAGCGAATTTGGGAGAGACCCAGTACTTC
TRBJ1-4 | . | TRBV7-2 | . | CASSIPTVGRREKLFF | TGTGCCAGCAGCATACCGACCGTGGGGCGAAGAGAAAAACTGTTTTTT
TRBJ1-1 | . | TRBV28 | . | CASTMGGPANTEAFF | TGTGCCAGCACCATGGGGGGCCCCGCTAACACTGAAGCTTTCTTT